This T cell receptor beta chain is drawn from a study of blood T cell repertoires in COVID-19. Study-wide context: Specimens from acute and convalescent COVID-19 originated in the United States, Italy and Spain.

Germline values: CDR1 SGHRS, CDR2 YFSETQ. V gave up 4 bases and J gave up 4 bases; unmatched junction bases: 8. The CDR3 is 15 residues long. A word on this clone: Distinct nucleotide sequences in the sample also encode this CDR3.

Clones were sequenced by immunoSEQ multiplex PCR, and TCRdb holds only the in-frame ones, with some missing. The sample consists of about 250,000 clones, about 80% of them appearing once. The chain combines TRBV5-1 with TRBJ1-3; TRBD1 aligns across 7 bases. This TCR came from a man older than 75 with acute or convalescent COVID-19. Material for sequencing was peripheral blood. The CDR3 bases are TGCGCCAGCAGCCCCGGGCAGGGGGGAGGAAACACCATATATTTT. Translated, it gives CASSPGQGGGNTIYF.